Listed here are 29 T cell receptor beta chains from one sample, sequenced in a study of T cell repertoires in cytomegalovirus infection. MiXCR was run by TCRdb on the reads, yielding one entry per CDR3 protein. Counted here are roughly 240,000 distinct CDR3 sequences, roughly 6.5% occurring once; the ten biggest clones make up about 6.5%. The sequenced sample was PBMCs. These receptors were obtained from a human donor in good health (CMV status not recorded). Some clones in this sample may be carry-over from other donors' samples.

This chain links TRBV29-1 with TRBJ2-4; 11 nucleotides agree with TRBD1. Germline V lookup: CDR1 SQVTM, CDR2 ANQGSEA. The CDR3 is made up of 15 amino acids. With 7 bases clipped from V and 2 bases from J, the junction kept 7 bases outside the gene matches. For the CDR3, the DNA is TGCAGCGCTAGGGACAGGGGGTTATCCAAAAACATTCAGTACTTC. Translating gives CSARDRGLSKNIQYF.

This clonotype was recorded at least ten times. This chain connects TRBV7-8 to TRBJ1-1; D gene unclear. Germline V gene lookup returns CDR1 SGHVS and CDR2 FQNEAQ. CDR3 length: 16 residues. V gave up 3 bases and J gave up 6 bases, with 20 bases separating them. The DNA for the CDR3 is TGTGCCAGCAGCTTCAGGATAAACCGCAGAATATCTGAAGCTTTCTTT. Residues: CASSFRINRRISEAFF.

Many counts were recorded for this clonotype. V and J are TRBV6-2 or TRBV6-3 and TRBJ1-1, with D unclear. The CDR3 length is 12 residues. Germline loops: CDR1 MNHEY, CDR2 SVGEGT. V was cut by 8 bases and J by 4 bases, with 11 bases left in between. The CDR3 sequence is CASQEDRTEAFF. The DNA of the CDR3 is TGTGCCAGCCAGGAGGACCGCACTGAAGCTTTCTTT.

This clonotype was seen at least ten times. The chain recombines TRBV6-2 or TRBV6-3 with TRBJ2-2, with D possibly matching TRBD2 (6 bases). From germline, CDR1 is MNHEY and CDR2 SVGEGT. V shed 3 bases and J shed 5 bases, with 13 bases lying between them. This CDR3 is built from 15 residues. CDR3 in amino acids: CASSYVRAGTGELFF. The CDR3 region has the DNA TGTGCCAGCAGTTATGTCCGGGCGGGGACCGGGGAGCTGTTTTTT.

This clonotype has ten or more counts. The chain combines TRBV7-2 with TRBJ2-7; 8 bases line up with TRBD1. The CDR3 sequence is 14 residues long. The V gene end was trimmed by 6 bases and the J gene end by 1 base; junction bases not matched to a gene: 5. Germline lookup yields CDR1 SGHTA and CDR2 FQGNSA. The CDR3 nucleotides are TGTGCCAGCAGTGAGGACAGGGTTTCCTACGAGCAGTACTTC. Translation: CASSEDRVSYEQYF.

This clonotype was seen at least ten times. The genes are TRBV20-1 and TRBJ2-7; D may be TRBD2 (7 bases). The germline gives CDR1 DFQATT, CDR2 SNEGSKA (reference sequence). Between the trimmed V and J ends, which lost 3 bases and 4 bases, there was a span of 22 bases. There are 16 residues in the CDR3. CDR3 residues: CSASTFPAGAGYEQYF. CDR3 DNA sequence: TGCAGTGCTAGCACATTCCCTGCGGGGGCGGGATACGAGCAGTACTTC.

This clonotype was detected many times. This rearrangement joins TRBV11-2 to TRBJ2-7; D not certain. V dropped 1 base and J dropped 7 bases, with 23 bases sitting between them. Germline CDR1 and CDR2: SGHAT and FQNNGV. The CDR3 extends over 17 amino acids. As DNA, the CDR3 is TGTGCCAGCAGCTTAGCAGTTGGGCTAGATTCCTTTCGGGAGCAGTACTTC. Amino acid sequence: CASSLAVGLDSFREQYF.

Turning to this clonotype: A much larger clone is a single base away; this may be a read error. V gene TRBV12-3 or TRBV12-4 combines with J gene TRBJ2-7; no reliable D call. The CDR3 spans 12 residues. The CDR3 sequence: CANSDVGYEQYF. In nucleotides, the CDR3 is TGTGCCAACAGTGACGTGGGTTACGAGCAGTACTTC.

This clonotype was picked up many times. This sequence joins TRBV28 and TRBJ2-5; D is perhaps TRBD2 (5 bases). This CDR3 region has 13 residues. Trimming pared 1 base from V and 7 bases from J, leaving 10 bases between. From germline, CDR1 is MDHEN and CDR2 SYDVKM. The CDR3 spells CASSLSDRGTQYF. The CDR3 DNA sequence: TGTGCCAGCAGTTTATCTGATCGGGGGACCCAGTACTTC.

There are a few counts of this clonotype. The rearrangement links TRBV20-1 to TRBJ1-2; 9 bases align to TRBD1. The J segment lost 7 bases and the V segment lost 6 bases, leaving 9 bases of the junction unmatched. The CDR3 consists of 13 residues. Germline V CDR1 and CDR2: DFQATT, SNEGSKA (reference sequence). The CDR3 region is CSAAGTGSAGYTF. The CDR3, as DNA: TGCAGTGCGGCCGGGACAGGGTCCGCTGGCTACACCTTC.

This clonotype was seen many times. This chain connects TRBV12-3 or TRBV12-4 to TRBJ1-2, with D perhaps TRBD1 (5 bases). V shed 2 bases and J shed 6 bases, with 7 bases lying between them. The CDR3 spans 12 residues. Here the CDR3 reads CASSLRDHGYTF. DNA of the CDR3: TGTGCCAGCAGTTTACGGGACCATGGCTACACCTTC.

The V and J genes are TRBV27 and TRBJ1-6, with D tentatively TRBD1 (5 bases). With 2 bases removed from V and 6 bases from J, the gap between germline ends came to 14 bases. CDR1 MNHEY and CDR2 SMNVEV come from the germline V gene (reference sequence). CDR3 size: 16 residues. The DNA for the CDR3 is TGTGCCAGCAGTTTAGGGGCTGAGAGCTTTAATTCACCCCTCCACTTT. It is translated as CASSLGAESFNSPLHF.

This clonotype was counted at least ten times. The J gene is TRBJ2-2, the V gene TRBV5-5, with TRBD1 matching over 10 bases. V lost 4 bases and J lost 5; bases outside the gene matches: 5. The CDR3 consists of 15 residues. Germline lookup yields CDR1 SGHKS and CDR2 YYEKEE (reference sequence). This CDR3 is CASSLRQGATGELFF. The DNA for the CDR3 is TGTGCCAGCAGCCTGAGACAGGGGGCAACCGGGGAGCTGTTTTTT.

This clonotype has ten or more counts. The chain recombines TRBV20-1 with TRBJ2-3, with a possible D match to TRBD2 (5 bases). This CDR3 has 13 amino acids. The germline gives CDR1 DFQATT, CDR2 SNEGSKA (reference sequence). With 4 bases removed from V and 6 bases from J, the gap between germline ends came to 14 bases. DNA of the CDR3: TGCAGTGCTACCGAGCCGACTATTGATACGCAGTATTTT. This codes for CSATEPTIDTQYF.

This clonotype appeared many times. This chain connects TRBV20-1 to TRBJ2-3; no reliable D call. V was clipped by 5 bases and J by 5 bases, with 11 bases between them. Germline CDR1 DFQATT, CDR2 SNEGSKA (reference sequence). The length of the CDR3 is 12 residues. The CDR3 nucleotides are TGCAGTGCTTCCCCTGTAATAGATACGCAGTATTTT. Translation gives CSASPVIDTQYF.

This clonotype has more than one count but fewer than ten. The chain couples TRBV19 to TRBJ2-5, with D perhaps TRBD2 (5 bases). V was cut by 4 bases and J by 5 bases, with 11 bases left in between. Germline V gene lookup returns CDR1 LNHDA and CDR2 SQIVND (reference sequence). CDR3 length: 13 residues. The CDR3 spells CASSRARGETQYF. The CDR3 DNA reads as TGTGCCAGTAGTAGGGCACGAGGGGAGACCCAGTACTTC.

This clonotype was counted ten times or more. The chain links TRBV28 to TRBJ1-3, with unresolved D. V was shortened by 7 bases and J by 3 bases, with 13 bases between the two germline ends. Germline lookup yields CDR1 MDHEN and CDR2 SYDVKM. The CDR3 covers 14 residues. In nucleotides, the CDR3 is TGTGCCAGCACCCGGTCAGTGTTTGGAAACACCATATATTTT. Its translation is CASTRSVFGNTIYF. The entire variable domain, with the rest obtained from reference TRBV28 and TRBJ1-3, is as follows: DVKVTQSSRYLVKRTGEKVFLECVQDMDHENMFWYRQDPGLGLRLIYFSYDVKMKEKGDIPEGYSVSREKKERFSLILESASTNQTSMYLCASTRSVFGNTIYFGEGSWLTVV.

The chain carries TRBV5-1 and TRBJ1-3, with D perhaps matching TRBD1 (6 bases). This CDR3 contains 17 residues. V lost 1 base and J lost 0, with 14 bases in between. Germline V gives CDR1 SGHRS, CDR2 YFSETQ. The CDR3 DNA sequence: TGCGCCAGCAGCTTGAGGCCGACAGGCGACTCTGGAAACACCATATATTTT. It encodes CASSLRPTGDSGNTIYF.

This clonotype occurred a few times. This chain connects TRBV30 to TRBJ1-5; 7 nucleotides agree with TRBD1. Germline lookup yields CDR1 GTSNPN and CDR2 SVGIG (reference sequence). CDR3 length: 15 amino acids. Losses at the gene ends were 3 bases for V and 4 bases for J; bases not matched to a gene: 9. The CDR3 DNA is TGTGCCTGGAGCGTCGGGACAGATCTTAATCAGCCCCAGCATTTT. It specifies CAWSVGTDLNQPQHF.

This clonotype came up many times. The rearrangement uses TRBV10-3 and TRBJ1-2; 7 bases are a match to TRBD1. Germline V lookup: CDR1 ENHRY, CDR2 SYGVKD. V was pared by 7 bases and J by 6 bases, with 11 bases of the junction left unmatched. This CDR3 contains 14 residues. DNA of the CDR3: TGTGCCATCAACCCGACAGGGAGCTCCCATGGCTACACCTTC. This codes for CAINPTGSSHGYTF.

This clonotype was observed many times. This rearrangement joins TRBV29-1 to TRBJ2-7; D remains unclear. The CDR3 extends over 12 amino acids. Germline V gives CDR1 SQVTM, CDR2 ANQGSEA. Trimming shortened V by 0 bases and J by 6 bases, and 9 bases separated the two germline ends. As DNA, the CDR3 is TGCAGCGTTGAAGACGGATGGAGCGAGCAGTACTTC. Protein: CSVEDGWSEQYF.

This clonotype was observed at least ten times. This sequence joins TRBV18 and TRBJ2-1; tentative D call: TRBD1 (5 bases). This CDR3 has 15 amino acids. Germline V lookup: CDR1 KGHSH, CDR2 LQKENI. Trimming took off 3 bases at V and 5 bases at J, with 14 bases between the two ends. CDR3 amino acids: CASSPRIDSNNEQFF. The CDR3 DNA follows: TGTGCCAGCTCACCGAGGATAGACAGTAACAATGAGCAGTTCTTC.

The chain is built from TRBV20-1 and TRBJ1-1; D is possibly TRBD1 (5 bases). Germline CDR1 DFQATT, CDR2 SNEGSKA (reference sequence). CDR3 length: 15 residues. The ends were cut back, 2 bases at V and 8 bases at J, with 21 bases in the middle. CDR3 amino acids: CSARWGGSSGGEAFF. The DNA for the CDR3 is TGCAGTGCTAGATGGGGGGGAAGCTCGGGGGGGGAAGCTTTCTTT.

This clonotype has at least ten counts. This chain links TRBV5-4 with TRBJ1-1, with TRBD1 as a possible D gene (5 bases). This CDR3 has 15 amino acids. Germline V gene lookup returns CDR1 SGHNT and CDR2 YYREEE (reference sequence). Between the trimmed V and J ends, which lost 4 bases and 0 bases, there was a span of 13 bases. CDR3 sequence: CASSRETAVNTEAFF. For the CDR3, the DNA is TGTGCCAGCAGCCGGGAGACAGCAGTGAACACTGAAGCTTTCTTT.

This clonotype was counted at least ten times. The chain's CDR3 is CASSYGRLAAAGELFF. The CDR3 DNA reads as TGTGCCAGCAGTTACGGAAGACTAGCGGCGGCCGGGGAGCTGTTTTTT. The V gene is TRBV6-2 or TRBV6-3, the J gene TRBJ2-2; 9 bases map to TRBD2. The CDR3 totals 16 residues. With 2 bases clipped from V and 6 bases from J, the junction kept 7 bases outside the gene matches. Germline CDR1 is MNHEY and CDR2 is SVGEGT.

This clonotype has at least ten counts. CDR3 protein: CASSLLVGGDEQFF. For the CDR3, the DNA is TGTGCCAGCAGCTTGTTAGTGGGGGGAGATGAGCAGTTCTTC. The V gene is TRBV11-2, the J gene TRBJ2-1, with TRBD2 as a possible D gene (6 bases). The CDR3 covers 14 residues. The V gene lost 3 bases and the J gene lost 8 bases, with 14 bases spanning the gap. Germline-derived CDR1 and CDR2 are SGHAT and FQNNGV.

This clonotype appeared many times. This chain connects TRBV6-1 to TRBJ2-7, with a tentative D call TRBD1 (6 bases). Trimming removed 6 bases at V and 0 bases at J, with 12 bases between. The CDR3 is 14 amino acids. Germline assignment: CDR1 MNHNS and CDR2 SASEGT. CDR3 DNA sequence: TGTGCCAGCAGCCGGGACATGGACTCCTACGAGCAGTACTTC. Translating it yields CASSRDMDSYEQYF.

This clonotype has a count of ten or more. V and J are TRBV7-2 and TRBJ2-7; 11 nucleotides agree with TRBD1. V shed 4 bases and J 5 bases; nucleotides not matched to a gene: 13. CDR3 size: 17 residues. The germline CDR1 and CDR2 sequences are SGHTA and FQGNSA. CDR3 bases: TGTGCCAGCAGCTCCCAGGTCCGGACAGGGGGCATGAACGAGCAGTACTTC. It encodes CASSSQVRTGGMNEQYF.

Ten or more counts support this clonotype. The chain joins TRBV7-2 to TRBJ2-5, with 13 bases that match TRBD2. Germline-derived CDR1 and CDR2 are SGHTA and FQGNSA. The CDR3 contains 16 residues. V dropped 5 bases and J dropped 1; count of bases not matched to a gene: 4. The CDR3 DNA follows: TGTGCCAGCAGCCCCTGGACTAGCGGGGGCCAAGAGACCCAGTACTTC. This codes for CASSPWTSGGQETQYF.